These 13 T cell receptor beta chains share one sample of origin, sequenced in a study of blood T cell repertoires in COVID-19. Here immunoSEQ multiplex PCR was the method, and the copy in TCRdb shows in-frame clones only, minus some. In the table there are approximately 150,000 clones, approximately 87% of which are singletons. The sample consisted of peripheral blood. The receptors derive from a woman aged 45-60 years with active or convalescent COVID-19.

This chain links TRBV2 with TRBJ1-3, with D possibly being TRBD1 (5 bases). Germline values: CDR1 SNHLY, CDR2 FYNNEI. The CDR3 runs to 15 residues. Trimming took off 1 base at V and 3 bases at J, with 10 bases between the two ends. DNA for the CDR3: TGTGCCAGCAGTGAAGGACGGGGGGGTGGAAACACCATATATTTT. Its translation: CASSEGRGGGNTIYF.

This clone was found many times. This chain joins TRBV5-4 and TRBJ2-3; TRBD2 aligns across 8 bases. The germline CDR1 and CDR2 sequences are SGHNT and YYREEE (reference sequence). The CDR3 contains 15 residues. V was pared by 1 base and J by 6 bases, with 7 bases of the junction left unmatched. CDR3 region: CASSLRGGEADTQYF. Written as DNA, the CDR3 is TGTGCCAGCAGCTTGCGGGGGGGCGAAGCGGATACGCAGTATTTT. Variable domain in full (rest from reference TRBV5-4 and TRBJ2-3): ETGVTQSPTHLIKTRGQQVTLRCSSQSGHNTVSWYQQALGQGPQFIFQYYREEENGRGNFPPRFSGLQFPNYSSELNVNALELDDSALYLCASSLRGGEADTQYFGPGTRLTVL.

This clone was recorded a few times. The chain links TRBV5-1 to TRBJ2-3, with TRBD2 matching over 7 bases. Germline V lookup: CDR1 SGHRS, CDR2 YFSETQ. This CDR3 spans 12 amino acids. V shed 5 bases, J shed 8 bases, and the junction held 5 bases outside the gene matches. The CDR3 DNA sequence: TGCGCCAGCAGACTCTCGGGGGGTACGCAGTATTTT. This gives the protein CASRLSGGTQYF.

This clone occurred a few times. The chain links TRBV27 to TRBJ2-2; 9 nucleotides line up with TRBD1. The CDR3 covers 14 residues. The V and J ends lost 5 bases and 5 bases, in that order; junction bases with no gene match: 3. Germline assignment: CDR1 MNHEY and CDR2 SMNVEV (reference sequence). The CDR3 bases are TGTGCCAGCAGTAAACAGGGGGCGACCGGGGAGCTGTTTTTT. Translating gives CASSKQGATGELFF.

For this clone: One end of the junction does not line up with germline, which may come from a read error. The V call is TRBV7-3, the J call TRBJ1-6; perhaps TRBD1 as D (6 bases). From germline, CDR1 is SGHTA and CDR2 FQGTGA. CDR3 length: 16 residues. The CDR3 sequence: CASSLTGSSYNSPLHF. The CDR3 DNA follows: TGTGCCAGCAGCCTAACAGGGAGCTCCTATAATTCACCCCTCCACTTT.

Note on this clone: At the DNA level, this CDR3 is encoded by other sequences in the same sample as well. The V call is TRBV4-1, the J call TRBJ1-5, with TRBD1 matching over 8 bases. V lost 3 bases and J lost 2; bases outside the gene matches: 0. Per germline, CDR1 MGHRA and CDR2 YSYEKL. This CDR3 region has 14 residues. CDR3 nucleotide sequence: TGCGCCAGCAGCCAGGACAGGGGCAATCAGCCCCAGCATTTT. Translated, it gives CASSQDRGNQPQHF.

The rearrangement uses TRBV19 and TRBJ1-4, with 9 nucleotides matching TRBD1. The germline V gene has CDR1 LNHDA and CDR2 SQIVND (reference sequence). The CDR3 extends over 14 amino acids. Trimming at V came to 3 bases and at J to 8 bases, leaving 4 bases not matched to a gene. The CDR3 nucleotides read TGTGCCAGTAGTATGGGACAGGGCGGAGAAAAACTGTTTTTT. This codes for CASSMGQGGEKLFF.

This clone was found a few times. The gene calls are TRBV28 and TRBJ2-7, with D perhaps TRBD1 (5 bases). The CDR3 spans 13 residues. The ends were cut back, 2 bases at V and 1 base at J, with 6 bases in the middle. Germline V gene sequence: CDR1 MDHEN, CDR2 SYDVKM. The CDR3 DNA sequence: TGTGCCAGCAGTTTACGGACATCCTACGAGCAGTACTTC. Its protein product is CASSLRTSYEQYF.

The chain is built from TRBV27 and TRBJ2-5; a weak D match, TRBD2 (5 bases). The CDR3 is made up of 16 amino acids. The ends were cut back, 6 bases at V and 7 bases at J, with 24 bases in the middle. Per germline, CDR1 MNHEY and CDR2 SMNVEV (reference sequence). In nucleotides, the CDR3 is TGTGCCAGCAGCGATTTCCGGACCGGTGGCGGAGGGACCCAGTACTTC. Protein: CASSDFRTGGGGTQYF.

The gene calls are TRBV5-5 and TRBJ2-1, with 10 bases fitting TRBD2. The CDR3 sequence is 16 residues long. CDR1 is SGHKS, CDR2 YYEKEE, per germline (reference sequence). The V and J ends lost 4 bases and 7 bases, in that order; junction bases with no gene match: 11. The CDR3 loop is CASSPAGTSGINEQFF. In nucleotides, the CDR3 is TGTGCCAGCAGCCCAGCGGGAACTAGCGGGATAAATGAGCAGTTCTTC.

The V gene is TRBV2, the J gene TRBJ2-4; 7 nucleotides agree with TRBD1. V lost 5 bases, J lost 6 bases, and 4 bases stayed unmatched. Germline CDR1 SNHLY, CDR2 FYNNEI. This CDR3 has 13 amino acids. In DNA form, the CDR3 reads TGTGCCAGCAGTCCCGGGACAGCAAACATTCAGTACTTC. This encodes CASSPGTANIQYF.

CDR3 sequence reads: CASSYLGRANYGYTF. The DNA of the CDR3 is TGTGCCAGCAGTTATCTCGGCAGGGCTAACTATGGCTACACCTTC. This sequence joins TRBV27 and TRBJ1-2; D perhaps matches TRBD1 (5 bases). Trimming cost V 4 bases and J 0 bases, with 12 bases left between them. The germline V gene has CDR1 MNHEY and CDR2 SMNVEV (reference sequence). The CDR3 contains 15 residues.

The rearrangement joins TRBV6-5 to TRBJ1-1; 9 nucleotides align to TRBD1. V dropped 2 bases and J dropped 0; count of bases not matched to a gene: 4. In germline, CDR1 is MNHEY, CDR2 SVGAGI. This CDR3 spans 16 amino acids. CDR3 region: CASSYPDRGLNTEAFF. The CDR3 coding sequence is TGTGCCAGCAGTTACCCCGACAGGGGGTTGAACACTGAAGCTTTCTTT.